The 24 T cell receptor beta chains reported below all come from one sample, sequenced in a study of blood T cell repertoires in COVID-19. Produced via immunoSEQ multiplex PCR; TCRdb's table is partial and in-frame only. The sample comprises roughly 150,000 clones, around 73% of which are singletons, and about a tenth rests with the top ten. What was sequenced was peripheral blood. These receptor sequences come from a man aged 55 to 70 who had recovered from COVID-19.

The chain has TRBV27 and TRBJ1-2, with 10 bases matching TRBD1. V lost 2 bases and J lost 4; bases outside the gene matches: 4. From germline, CDR1 is MNHEY and CDR2 SMNVEV (reference sequence). The CDR3 sequence is 15 residues long. CDR3 bases: TGTGCCAGCAGTTTAGGGACAGGGGCAGGCTATGGCTACACCTTC. This codes for CASSLGTGAGYGYTF.

The CDR3 DNA is TGTGCCAGCAGTGAATACCACAGGGGGGATTCACCCCTCCACTTT. As protein: CASSEYHRGDSPLHF. V is TRBV25-1 and J is TRBJ1-6, with TRBD1 identical over 8 bases. With V trimmed by 0 bases and J by 8 bases, 3 bases remained unmatched. Germline CDR1 reads MGHDK; CDR2 reads SYGVNS. The CDR3 sequence is 15 residues long.

V is TRBV10-2 and J is TRBJ2-7, with D tentatively TRBD2 (5 bases). The CDR3 consists of 16 residues. With 0 bases removed from V and 6 bases from J, the gap between germline ends came to 18 bases. Germline-derived CDR1 and CDR2 are WSHSY and SAAADI. CDR3 DNA: TGCGCCAGCAGTGAGTCTTTGGGCTACGGGAAAGGCGAGCAGTACTTC. Translating gives CASSESLGYGKGEQYF.

The chain couples TRBV5-6 to TRBJ2-6; 8 bases are shared with TRBD1. With 0 bases clipped from V and 3 bases from J, the junction kept 5 bases outside the gene matches. The CDR3 covers 17 residues. Germline CDR1 reads SGHDT; CDR2 reads YYEEEE. The CDR3 DNA follows: TGTGCCAGCAGCTTGGAGCAGGGGGCGTTTGGGGCCAACGTCCTGACTTTC. Encoded protein: CASSLEQGAFGANVLTF.

The chain recombines TRBV28 with TRBJ2-5, with D possibly being TRBD1 (5 bases). The CDR3 runs to 15 residues. In germline, CDR1 is MDHEN, CDR2 SYDVKM. Deletions cut 3 bases from V and 3 bases from J, with 14 bases between. The CDR3 is CASSFLAGKKETQYF. Here the CDR3 DNA reads TGTGCCAGCAGTTTCCTCGCAGGGAAGAAAGAGACCCAGTACTTC. Together with reference TRBV28 and TRBJ2-5, the CDR3 gives the full variable domain: DVKVTQSSRYLVKRTGEKVFLECVQDMDHENMFWYRQDPGLGLRLIYFSYDVKMKEKGDIPEGYSVSREKKERFSLILESASTNQTSMYLCASSFLAGKKETQYFGPGTRLLVL.

The chain joins TRBV7-8 to TRBJ2-1, with 9 bases that match TRBD2. The CDR3 loop spans 15 amino acids. After removal of 1 base from V and 5 bases from J, the junction contained 3 bases not matched to a gene. The germline CDR1 and CDR2 sequences are SGHVS and FQNEAQ. CDR3 in amino acids: CASSLGAGGDNEQFF. CDR3 DNA sequence: TGTGCCAGCAGCTTAGGGGCGGGAGGGGACAATGAGCAGTTCTTC.

The rearrangement links TRBV24-1 to TRBJ2-2; TRBD1 agrees at 7 bases. J lost 2 bases, V lost 8 bases, and 7 bases had no gene match. The length of the CDR3 is 15 residues. Looked up from germline, CDR1 is KGHDR and CDR2 is SFDVKD. This chain's CDR3 is CATKGPGGNTGELFF. The CDR3 nucleotides are TGTGCCACCAAAGGGCCAGGGGGAAACACCGGGGAGCTGTTTTTT.

CDR3 nucleotides: TGCGCCAGCAGCCAAGGTCCCCAGGGGGCGGAGAACACTGAAGCTTTCTTT. As protein: CASSQGPQGAENTEAFF. This chain links TRBV4-3 with TRBJ1-1; 8 positions match TRBD1. This CDR3 is built from 17 residues. After removal of 1 base from V and 1 base from J, the junction contained 8 bases not matched to a gene. CDR1 and CDR2 (germline): LGHNA, YSLEER.

The rearrangement joins TRBV25-1 to TRBJ2-7, with 8 bases fitting TRBD1. Trimming took 4 bases from V and 4 from J; bases not matched to a gene: 6. The CDR3 spans 14 residues. The V gene's germline CDR1 is MGHDK and CDR2 SYGVNS. The CDR3 nucleotides are TGTGCCAGCAGTGTGTCAGGGGGCCAGTACGAGCAGTACTTC. This translates into CASSVSGGQYEQYF.

The chain carries TRBV7-2 and TRBJ2-5, with a possible D match to TRBD2 (7 bases). The V gene's germline CDR1 is SGHTA and CDR2 FQGNSA. V was clipped by 5 bases and J by 4 bases, with 20 bases between them. The CDR3 has 16 residues. CDR3 loop: CASSPGGNTQIETQYF. CDR3 in DNA: TGTGCCAGCAGCCCGGGGGGCAATACACAAATAGAGACCCAGTACTTC. The complete variable domain, with remaining parts taken from reference TRBV7-2 and TRBJ2-5, reads GAGVSQSPSNKVTEKGKDVELRCDPISGHTALYWYRQSLGQGLEFLIYFQGNSAPDKSGLPSDRFSAERTGGSVSTLTIQRTQQEDSAVYLCASSPGGNTQIETQYFGPGTRLLVL.

The CDR3 DNA reads as TGTGCCAGCAGCTTTAGGGACAGGGATTATTGGGACACCGGGGAGCTGTTTTTT. As protein: CASSFRDRDYWDTGELFF. The chain has TRBV7-6 and TRBJ2-2; the match to TRBD1 covers 9 bases. Germline values: CDR1 SGHVS, CDR2 FNYEAQ. V was pared by 3 bases and J by 3 bases, with 11 bases of the junction left unmatched. The CDR3 is 18 residues long.

The CDR3 DNA is TGCGCCAGCAGCACTCCGAGCGGGAGAACAGATACGCAGTATTTT. Encoded protein: CASSTPSGRTDTQYF. The chain links TRBV5-1 to TRBJ2-3, with TRBD2 identical over 8 bases. Unmatched junction bases numbered 7, after V lost 4 bases and J lost 3 bases. Germline V gene lookup returns CDR1 SGHRS and CDR2 YFSETQ. CDR3 length: 15 residues.

This clone was found a few times. V is TRBV5-1 and J is TRBJ2-1, with 11 bases matching TRBD2. Germline CDR1 SGHRS, CDR2 YFSETQ. The V and J ends lost 4 bases and 4 bases, in that order; junction bases with no gene match: 7. CDR3 length equals 16 residues. The CDR3 coding sequence is TGCGCCAGCAGCCCAACTAGCGGGGGCCCTTACAATGAGCAGTTCTTC. Translated, it gives CASSPTSGGPYNEQFF.

The chain links TRBV5-1 to TRBJ2-3, with D unclear. Germline V gene sequence: CDR1 SGHRS, CDR2 YFSETQ. CDR3 size: 15 residues. Trimming removed 6 bases at V and 2 bases at J, with 16 bases between. The CDR3 reads CASKISGLSTDTQYF. The CDR3 DNA follows: TGCGCCAGCAAAATTTCAGGCCTATCCACAGATACGCAGTATTTT.

This rearrangement joins TRBV14 to TRBJ2-7; 8 positions match TRBD1. The CDR3 contains 13 residues. Trimming removed 6 bases from V and 6 bases from J; junction bases left unmatched: 7. Germline CDR1 SGHDN, CDR2 FVKESK. The CDR3 is CASRTGQAGEQYF. CDR3 coding DNA: TGTGCCAGCAGAACGGGACAGGCGGGCGAGCAGTACTTC. Full variable domain (rest looked up from reference TRBV14 and TRBJ2-7): EAGVTQFPSHSVIEKGQTVTLRCDPISGHDNLYWYRRVMGKEIKFLLHFVKESKQDESGMPNNRFLAERTGGTYSTLKVQPAELEDSGVYFCASRTGQAGEQYFGPGTRLTVT.

The rearrangement uses TRBV11-2 and TRBJ1-5, with TRBD1 identical over 7 bases. J was trimmed by 2 bases and V by 10 bases; bases with no gene match: 20. Germline CDR1 and CDR2: SGHAT and FQNNGV. The CDR3 loop spans 18 amino acids. The CDR3 sequence: CATTLPRGGAVGNQPQHF. The CDR3 coding sequence is TGTGCCACCACATTGCCGAGAGGGGGCGCGGTCGGCAATCAGCCCCAGCATTTT. Variable domain in full (rest from reference TRBV11-2 and TRBJ1-5): EAGVAQSPRYKIIEKRQSVAFWCNPISGHATLYWYQQILGQGPKLLIQFQNNGVVDDSQLPKDRFSAERLKGVDSTLKIQPAKLEDSAVYLCATTLPRGGAVGNQPQHFGDGTRLSIL.

The genes are TRBV4-3 and TRBJ2-7; D is uncertain. Germline V gives CDR1 LGHNA, CDR2 YSLEER. This CDR3 spans 14 amino acids. The germline V and J ends were trimmed by 0 bases and 3 bases, with 9 bases remaining between them. The chain's CDR3 is CASSQERSNYEQYF. DNA of the CDR3: TGCGCCAGCAGCCAAGAGCGGTCTAACTACGAGCAGTACTTC.

This chain links TRBV5-4 with TRBJ1-3; D remains ambiguous. Trimming pared 4 bases from V and 6 bases from J, leaving 11 bases between. The CDR3 runs 13 residues. The germline V gene encodes CDR1 SGHNT and CDR2 YYREEE (reference sequence). The CDR3 reads CASSPGLENTIYF. As DNA, the CDR3 is TGTGCCAGCAGCCCCGGACTGGAAAACACCATATATTTT.

The rearrangement links TRBV4-1 to TRBJ2-7; 13 nucleotides line up with TRBD2. CDR3 length: 17 amino acids. Trimming cost V 1 base and J 1 base; bases outside gene matches: 4. The germline V gene encodes CDR1 MGHRA and CDR2 YSYEKL. In DNA form, the CDR3 reads TGCGCCAGCAGCCAAGCGGGGGGACTAGCGGGATCCTACGAGCAGTACTTC. This translates into CASSQAGGLAGSYEQYF.

The V and J genes are TRBV25-1 and TRBJ2-1; TRBD1 matches 9 bases. This CDR3 region has 14 residues. Germline V gene lookup returns CDR1 MGHDK and CDR2 SYGVNS. Unmatched junction bases numbered 5, after V lost 7 bases and J lost 4 bases. CDR3 sequence reads: CASKGQGVYNEQFF. CDR3 nucleotides: TGTGCCAGCAAGGGACAGGGCGTTTACAATGAGCAGTTCTTC.

This chain uses TRBV19 with TRBJ1-3, with a weak D call TRBD1 (5 bases). The germline CDR1 and CDR2 sequences are LNHDA and SQIVND (reference sequence). Trimming took 4 bases from V and 0 from J, leaving 13 bases between them. The CDR3 has 16 amino acids. CDR3 in amino acids: CASSKRDRYSGNTIYF. CDR3 coding DNA: TGTGCCAGTAGTAAGCGGGACCGGTACTCTGGAAACACCATATATTTT. The entire variable domain, with the rest obtained from reference TRBV19 and TRBJ1-3, is as follows: DGGITQSPKYLFRKEGQNVTLSCEQNLNHDAMYWYRQDPGQGLRLIYYSQIVNDFQKGDIAEGYSVSREKKESFPLTVTSAQKNPTAFYLCASSKRDRYSGNTIYFGEGSWLTVV.

The chain combines TRBV2 with TRBJ2-5; possibly TRBD1 for D (5 bases). This CDR3 has 15 residues. V was cut by 2 bases and J by 4 bases, with 14 bases left in between. Germline lookup yields CDR1 SNHLY and CDR2 FYNNEI. The CDR3 sequence is CASSEIRQGTETQYF. The CDR3 bases are TGTGCCAGCAGTGAAATAAGGCAGGGTACAGAGACCCAGTACTTC.

The rearrangement uses TRBV3-1 (or the pseudogene TRBV3-2) and TRBJ2-2; TRBD2 matches 12 bases. Germline assignment: CDR1 LGHDT and CDR2 YNNKEL (reference sequence). The CDR3 is 16 residues long. Losses at the gene ends were 4 bases for V and 2 bases for J; bases not matched to a gene: 2. DNA of the CDR3: TGTGCCAGCAGCCTAGGACTAGCGGGAAACACCGGGGAGCTGTTTTTT. Its translation is CASSLGLAGNTGELFF.

The CDR3 loop reads CASSQQTSGGTTGELFF. The DNA for the CDR3 is TGCGCCAGCAGTCAACAGACTAGCGGGGGAACCACCGGGGAGCTGTTTTTT. The chain combines TRBV23-1 with TRBJ2-2; 12 bases align to TRBD2. TRBV23-1 is identified as an open reading frame with a role that is uncertain. There are 17 residues in the CDR3. The V gene end was trimmed by 2 bases and the J gene end by 4 bases; junction bases not matched to a gene: 5.